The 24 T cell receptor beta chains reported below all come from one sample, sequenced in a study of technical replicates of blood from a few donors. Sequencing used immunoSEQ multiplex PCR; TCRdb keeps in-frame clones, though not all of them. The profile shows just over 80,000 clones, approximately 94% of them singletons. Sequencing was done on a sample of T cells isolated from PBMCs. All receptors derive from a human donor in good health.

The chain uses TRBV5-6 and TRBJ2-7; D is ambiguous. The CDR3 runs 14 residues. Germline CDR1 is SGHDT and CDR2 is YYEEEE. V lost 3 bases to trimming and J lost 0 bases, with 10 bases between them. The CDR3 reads CASSSTFSSYEQYF. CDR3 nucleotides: TGTGCCAGCAGCTCGACTTTTAGCTCCTACGAGCAGTACTTC.

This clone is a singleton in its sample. The CDR3 sequence is CASSLYAGATEAFF. In nucleotides, the CDR3 is TGTGCCAGCAGCTTATATGCAGGGGCGACTGAAGCTTTCTTT. The V and J genes are TRBV11-3 and TRBJ1-1; tentative D call: TRBD1 (6 bases). Looked up from germline, CDR1 is SGHNT and CDR2 is YENEEA. Trimming shortened V by 2 bases and J by 5 bases, and 12 bases separated the two germline ends. The CDR3 covers 14 residues. The full variable domain, its missing parts supplied by reference TRBV11-3 and TRBJ1-1, is EAGVVQSPRYKIIEKKQPVAFWCNPISGHNTLYWYLQNLGQGPELLIRYENEEAVDDSQLPKDRFSAERLKGVDSTLKIQPAELGDSAVYLCASSLYAGATEAFFGQGTRLTVV.

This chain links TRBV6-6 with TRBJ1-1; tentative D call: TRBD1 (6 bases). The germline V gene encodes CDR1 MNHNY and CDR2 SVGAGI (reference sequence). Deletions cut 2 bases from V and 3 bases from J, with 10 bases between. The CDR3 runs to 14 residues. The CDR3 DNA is TGTGCCAGCAGTTACGCGGCAGGGGACACTGAAGCTTTCTTT. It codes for CASSYAAGDTEAFF.

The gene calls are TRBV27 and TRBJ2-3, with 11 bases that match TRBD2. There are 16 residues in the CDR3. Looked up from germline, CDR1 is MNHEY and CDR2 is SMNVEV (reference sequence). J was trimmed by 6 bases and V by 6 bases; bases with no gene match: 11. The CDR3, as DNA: TGTGCCAGCAGCTACACCCTAGCGGGAGGCAGGGATACGCAGTATTTT. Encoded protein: CASSYTLAGGRDTQYF.

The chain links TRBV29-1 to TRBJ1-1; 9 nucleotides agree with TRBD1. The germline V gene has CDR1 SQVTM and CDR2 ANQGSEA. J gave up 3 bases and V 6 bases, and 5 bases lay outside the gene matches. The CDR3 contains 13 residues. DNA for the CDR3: TGCAGCGTGGGGACAGGGACTCACACTGAAGCTTTCTTT. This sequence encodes CSVGTGTHTEAFF.

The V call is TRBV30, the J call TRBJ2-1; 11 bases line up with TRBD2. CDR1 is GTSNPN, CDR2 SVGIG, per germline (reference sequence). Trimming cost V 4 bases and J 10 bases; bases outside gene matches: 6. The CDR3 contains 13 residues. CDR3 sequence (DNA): TGTGCCTGGAATAGCGGGAGGGCCCGGGAGCAGTTCTTC. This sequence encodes CAWNSGRAREQFF.

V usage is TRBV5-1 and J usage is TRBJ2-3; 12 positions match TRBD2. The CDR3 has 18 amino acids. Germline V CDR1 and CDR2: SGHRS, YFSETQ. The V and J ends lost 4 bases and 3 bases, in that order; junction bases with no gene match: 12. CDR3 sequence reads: CASSPLLAGGHSTDTQYF. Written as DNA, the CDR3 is TGCGCCAGCAGCCCGCTTCTAGCGGGAGGGCATTCTACAGATACGCAGTATTTT. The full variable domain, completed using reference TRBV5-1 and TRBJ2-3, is KAGVTQTPRYLIKTRGQQVTLSCSPISGHRSVSWYQQTPGQGLQFLFEYFSETQRNKGNFPGRFSGRQFSNSRSEMNVSTLELGDSALYLCASSPLLAGGHSTDTQYFGPGTRLTVL.

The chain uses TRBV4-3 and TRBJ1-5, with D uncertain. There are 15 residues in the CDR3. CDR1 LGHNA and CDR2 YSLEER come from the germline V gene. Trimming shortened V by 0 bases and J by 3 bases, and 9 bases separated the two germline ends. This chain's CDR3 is CASSQDQAPNQPQHF. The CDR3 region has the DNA TGCGCCAGCAGCCAAGATCAAGCACCCAATCAGCCCCAGCATTTT.

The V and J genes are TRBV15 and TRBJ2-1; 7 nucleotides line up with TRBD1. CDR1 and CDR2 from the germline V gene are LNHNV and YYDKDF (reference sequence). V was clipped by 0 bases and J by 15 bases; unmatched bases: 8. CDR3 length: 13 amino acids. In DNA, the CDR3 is TGTGCCACCAGCAGAGATCTTAACAGGGGTAGGTTCTTC. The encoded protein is CATSRDLNRGRFF.

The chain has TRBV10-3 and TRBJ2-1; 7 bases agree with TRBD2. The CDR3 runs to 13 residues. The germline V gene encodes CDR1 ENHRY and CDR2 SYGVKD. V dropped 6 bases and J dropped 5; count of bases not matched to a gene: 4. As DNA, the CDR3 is TGTGCCATCAGACTAGCGCCCAACAATGAGCAGTTCTTC. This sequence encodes CAIRLAPNNEQFF.

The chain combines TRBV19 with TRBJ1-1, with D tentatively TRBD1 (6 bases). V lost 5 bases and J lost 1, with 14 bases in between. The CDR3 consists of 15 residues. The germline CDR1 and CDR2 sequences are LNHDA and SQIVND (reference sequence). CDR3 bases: TGTGCCAGTAGTCCCCGGACAGCCAAGAACACTGAAGCTTTCTTT. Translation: CASSPRTAKNTEAFF.

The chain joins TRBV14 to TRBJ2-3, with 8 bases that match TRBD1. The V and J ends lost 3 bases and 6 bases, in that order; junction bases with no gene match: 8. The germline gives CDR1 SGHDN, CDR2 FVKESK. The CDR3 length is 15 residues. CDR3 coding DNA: TGTGCCAGCAGCCACGGGGGACAGGCCATCGATACGCAGTATTTT. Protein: CASSHGGQAIDTQYF. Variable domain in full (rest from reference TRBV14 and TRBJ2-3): EAGVTQFPSHSVIEKGQTVTLRCDPISGHDNLYWYRRVMGKEIKFLLHFVKESKQDESGMPNNRFLAERTGGTYSTLKVQPAELEDSGVYFCASSHGGQAIDTQYFGPGTRLTVL.

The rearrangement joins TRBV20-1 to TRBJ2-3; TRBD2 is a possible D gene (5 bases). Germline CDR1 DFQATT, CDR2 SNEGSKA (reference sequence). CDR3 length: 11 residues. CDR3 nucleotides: TGCAGCGGGGATCGCACAGATACGCAGTATTTT. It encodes CSGDRTDTQYF.

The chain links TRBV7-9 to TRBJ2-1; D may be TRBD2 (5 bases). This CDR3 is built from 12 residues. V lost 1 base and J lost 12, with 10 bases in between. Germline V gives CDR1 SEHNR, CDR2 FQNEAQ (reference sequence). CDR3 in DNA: TGTGCCAGCAGCTTAGATTCGAGGGTGCAGTTCTTC. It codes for CASSLDSRVQFF.

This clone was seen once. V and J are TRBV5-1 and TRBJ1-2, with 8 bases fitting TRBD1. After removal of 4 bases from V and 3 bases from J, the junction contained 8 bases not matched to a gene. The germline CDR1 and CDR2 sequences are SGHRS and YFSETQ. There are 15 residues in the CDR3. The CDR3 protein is CASSSRTGNDYGYTF. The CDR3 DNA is TGCGCCAGCAGCAGCCGGACAGGGAACGACTATGGCTACACCTTC.

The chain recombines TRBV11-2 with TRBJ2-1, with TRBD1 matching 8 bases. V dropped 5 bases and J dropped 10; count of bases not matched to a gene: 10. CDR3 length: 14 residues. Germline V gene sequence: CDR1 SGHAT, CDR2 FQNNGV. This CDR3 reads CASSHSGQGREQFF. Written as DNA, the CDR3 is TGTGCCAGCAGCCATAGTGGACAGGGTCGCGAGCAGTTCTTC.

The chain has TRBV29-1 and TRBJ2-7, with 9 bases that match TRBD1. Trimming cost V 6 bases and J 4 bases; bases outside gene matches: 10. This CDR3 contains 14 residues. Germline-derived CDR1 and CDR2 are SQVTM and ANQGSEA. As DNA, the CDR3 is TGCAGCGTCGACCGAGGACAGGGGAATTACGAGCAGTACTTC. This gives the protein CSVDRGQGNYEQYF.

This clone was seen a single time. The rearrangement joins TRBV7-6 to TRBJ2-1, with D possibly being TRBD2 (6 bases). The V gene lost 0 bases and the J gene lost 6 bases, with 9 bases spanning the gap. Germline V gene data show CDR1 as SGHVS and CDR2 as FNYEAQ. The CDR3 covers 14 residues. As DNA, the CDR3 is TGTGCCAGCAGCTTAGCGGGACTTCTCAATGAGCAGTTCTTC. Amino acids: CASSLAGLLNEQFF.

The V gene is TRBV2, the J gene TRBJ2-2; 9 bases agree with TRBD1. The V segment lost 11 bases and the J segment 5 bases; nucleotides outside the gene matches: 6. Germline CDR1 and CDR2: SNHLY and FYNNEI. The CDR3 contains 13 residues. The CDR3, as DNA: TGTGCCGCCTGGGACAGGGTGACCGGGGAGCTGTTTTTT. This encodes CAAWDRVTGELFF.

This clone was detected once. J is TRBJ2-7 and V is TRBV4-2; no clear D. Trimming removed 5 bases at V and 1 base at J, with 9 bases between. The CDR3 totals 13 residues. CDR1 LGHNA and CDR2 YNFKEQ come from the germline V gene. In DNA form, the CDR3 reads TGTGCCAGCAGCGAAGTGTTATCCTACGAGCAGTACTTC. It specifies CASSEVLSYEQYF.

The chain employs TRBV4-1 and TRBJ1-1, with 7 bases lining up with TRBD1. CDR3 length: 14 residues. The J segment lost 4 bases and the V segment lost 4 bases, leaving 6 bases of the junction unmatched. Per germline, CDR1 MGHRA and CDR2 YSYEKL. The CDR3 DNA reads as TGCGCCAGCAGCCTACAGGGGTTGGGCACTGAAGCTTTCTTT. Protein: CASSLQGLGTEAFF.

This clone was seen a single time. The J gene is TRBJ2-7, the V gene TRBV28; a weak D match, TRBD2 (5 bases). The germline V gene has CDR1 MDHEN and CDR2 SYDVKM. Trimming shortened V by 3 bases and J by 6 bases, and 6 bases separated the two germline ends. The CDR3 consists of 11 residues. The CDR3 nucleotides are TGTGCCAGCAGTTTCCGGGGCGAGCAGTACTTC. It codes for CASSFRGEQYF.

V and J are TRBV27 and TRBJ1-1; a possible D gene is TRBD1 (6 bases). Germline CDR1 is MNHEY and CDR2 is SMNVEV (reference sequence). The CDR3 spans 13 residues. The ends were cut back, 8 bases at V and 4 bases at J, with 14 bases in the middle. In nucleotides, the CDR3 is TGTGCCAGCGGAACAGGGCATATCACTGAAGCTTTCTTT. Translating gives CASGTGHITEAFF.

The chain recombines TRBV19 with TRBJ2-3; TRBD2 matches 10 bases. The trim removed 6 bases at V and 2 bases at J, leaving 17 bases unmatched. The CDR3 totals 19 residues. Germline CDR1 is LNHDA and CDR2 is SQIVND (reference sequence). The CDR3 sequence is CASSRRTGGLAGVTDTQYF. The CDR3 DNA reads TGTGCCAGTAGCCGTCGGACAGGAGGTCTAGCGGGGGTCACAGATACGCAGTATTTT. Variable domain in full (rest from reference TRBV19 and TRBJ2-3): DGGITQSPKYLFRKEGQNVTLSCEQNLNHDAMYWYRQDPGQGLRLIYYSQIVNDFQKGDIAEGYSVSREKKESFPLTVTSAQKNPTAFYLCASSRRTGGLAGVTDTQYFGPGTRLTVL.